This T cell receptor beta chain emerged from a study of cytomegalovirus exposure and HLA in healthy donors. Broader study findings: Presence/absence comparisons presumed near-even sequencing depth among donors.

Germline CDR1 is SGHRS and CDR2 is YFSETQ. V lost 4 bases to trimming and J lost 9 bases; unmatched junction nucleotides: 9. The CDR3 extends over 15 amino acids. This clone was seen a handful of times. Its target is not known. Those who donated were healthy bone marrow donors. Donors showed nominal health when sampled, although they likely had unrecorded immune exposures. In the PCR, 60 Vbeta and 13 Jbeta primers were used. Here immunoSEQ multiplex PCR was the method, and the copy in TCRdb shows in-frame clones only, minus some. The sample has 150,000 to 200,000 clones; under 70% are singletons. This chain joins TRBV5-1 and TRBJ2-1; 11 nucleotides match TRBD2. This receptor was taken from a young man in good health and CMV-seropositive. Material: PBMCs. CDR3 region: CASSILAGGPIEQFF. The CDR3 DNA reads TGCGCCAGCAGCATATTAGCGGGAGGGCCCATTGAGCAGTTCTTC.